Ten or more counts support the clone carrying this T cell receptor beta chain. TCRdb re-analysed the 5' RACE reads in MiXCR, keeping a single row per CDR3 protein. This repertoire shows about 280,000 distinct CDR3 sequences, around 18% found once; its top ten account for roughly 7.4%. The sample is drawn from a study of CD8 T cells in ankylosing spondylitis. Trimming took 4 bases from V and 5 from J; bases not matched to a gene: 4. The V gene's germline CDR1 is SGHRS and CDR2 YFSETQ. This CDR3 spans 14 amino acids. The rearrangement links TRBV5-1 to TRBJ1-1; 11 bases match TRBD1. The source is a male donor with ankylosing spondylitis or in good health (not recorded which). The sample consisted of blood, either unsorted or a sorted T cell fraction (not recorded which). This CDR3 is CASSQGQGGTEAFF. CDR3 nucleotide sequence: TGCGCCAGCAGCCAGGGACAGGGGGGAACTGAAGCTTTCTTT.